This TCR beta chain appears in the sequencing data of a study of PD-L1 blockade in urothelial cancer. General study points: At 3 weeks on treatment, tumor-associated clones expanded more with durable benefit.

The repertoire was sequenced with immunoSEQ multiplex PCR; TCRdb's copy has only in-frame clones and lacks some. The sample yields around 60,000 clones, 81% seen once. Details on this clone: Its antigen is not identified.

V lost 0 bases to trimming and J lost 1 base; unmatched junction nucleotides: 0. Germline V gene sequence: CDR1 WNHNN, CDR2 SYGVQD (reference sequence). This CDR3 comprises 15 residues. Time point meaning: pretreatment peripheral blood. This material consisted of PBMCs, taken around atezolizumab (anti-PD-L1) treatment. The receptor's source is a man in his 70s with urothelial cancer. This rearrangement joins TRBV10-1 to TRBJ1-1; TRBD1 matches 9 bases. The CDR3: CASSESGQGNTEAFF. The CDR3 DNA follows: TGCGCCAGCAGTGAGTCGGGACAGGGGAACACTGAAGCTTTCTTT.